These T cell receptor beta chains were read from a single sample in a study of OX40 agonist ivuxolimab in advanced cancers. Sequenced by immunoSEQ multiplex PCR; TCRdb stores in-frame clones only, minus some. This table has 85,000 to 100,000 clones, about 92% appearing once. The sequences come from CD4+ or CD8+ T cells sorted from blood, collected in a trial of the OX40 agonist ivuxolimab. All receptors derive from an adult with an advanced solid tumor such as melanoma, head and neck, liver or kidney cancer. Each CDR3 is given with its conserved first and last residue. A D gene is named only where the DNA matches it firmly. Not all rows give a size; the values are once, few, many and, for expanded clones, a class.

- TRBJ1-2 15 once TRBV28 CASSLEGDRFYGYTF TGTGCCAGCAGTTTAGAGGGCGACAGGTTCTATGGCTACACCTTC
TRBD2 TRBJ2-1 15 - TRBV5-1 CASSLLAGGYNEQFF TGCGCCAGCAGCCTACTAGCGGGGGGCTACAATGAGCAGTTCTTC
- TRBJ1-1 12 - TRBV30 CAWRLLNTEAFF TGTGCCTGGAGATTACTGAACACTGAAGCTTTCTTT
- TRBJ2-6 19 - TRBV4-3 CASSQIRGGWISGANVLTF TGCGCCAGCAGCCAAATAAGAGGGGGTTGGATCTCTGGGGCCAACGTCCTGACTTTC
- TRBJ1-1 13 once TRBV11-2 CASSLYLNTEAFF TGTGCCAGCAGCTTATACTTGAACACTGAAGCTTTCTTT
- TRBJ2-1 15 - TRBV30 CAWSVLLGFHNEQFF TGTGCCTGGAGTGTACTACTGGGGTTCCACAATGAGCAGTTCTTC
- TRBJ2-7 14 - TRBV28 CASSVWISPYEQYF TGTGCCAGCAGTGTCTGGATATCTCCCTACGAGCAGTACTTC
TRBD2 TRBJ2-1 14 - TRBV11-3 CASSLGGRSDEQFF TGTGCCAGCAGCTTAGGCGGGAGAAGCGATGAGCAGTTCTTC
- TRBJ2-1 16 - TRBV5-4 CASSLVGPPSYNEQFF TGTGCCAGCAGCTTGGTTGGGCCCCCTTCCTACAATGAGCAGTTCTTC
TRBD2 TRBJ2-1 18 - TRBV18 CASSPSTGLREAGNEQFF TGTGCCAGCTCACCGTCTACGGGACTCCGGGAGGCCGGCAATGAGCAGTTCTTC
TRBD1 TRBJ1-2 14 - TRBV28 CASRSGQGNYGYTF TGTGCCAGCAGGTCGGGACAGGGGAACTATGGCTACACCTTC
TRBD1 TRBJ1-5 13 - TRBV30 CAWDRGRGQPQHF TGTGCCTGGGACAGGGGTCGGGGTCAGCCCCAGCATTTT
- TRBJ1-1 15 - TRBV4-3 CASSQDNGGNTEAFF TGCGCCAGCAGCCAAGATAATGGGGGGAACACTGAAGCTTTCTTT
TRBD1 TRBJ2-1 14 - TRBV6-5 CASSPWTGGNEQFF TGTGCCAGCAGCCCCTGGACAGGGGGCAATGAGCAGTTCTTC
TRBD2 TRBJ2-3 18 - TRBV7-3 CASSARQPGLAGPDTQYF TGTGCCAGCAGCGCACGGCAACCGGGACTAGCGGGTCCAGATACGCAGTATTTT
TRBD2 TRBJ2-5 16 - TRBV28 CASSPGTSRGWETQYF TGTGCCAGCAGTCCCGGGACTAGTAGGGGGTGGGAGACCCAGTACTTC
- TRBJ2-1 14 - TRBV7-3 CASSLTSSVNEQFF TGTGCCAGCAGCTTAACGAGTAGCGTCAATGAGCAGTTCTTC
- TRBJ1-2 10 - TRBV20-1 CSATNYGYTF TGCAGTGCTACTAACTATGGCTACACCTTC
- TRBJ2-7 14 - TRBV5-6 CASSLAGHTYEQYF TGTGCCAGCAGCTTGGCAGGCCATACCTACGAGCAGTACTTC
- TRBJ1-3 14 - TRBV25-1 CASSEVRAQGTIYF TGTGCCAGCAGTGAGGTCAGAGCGCAAGGGACCATATATTTT
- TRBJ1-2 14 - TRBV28 CASSSRGLDYGYTF TGTGCCAGCAGTTCTCGGGGGTTGGACTATGGCTACACCTTC
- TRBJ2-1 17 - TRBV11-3 CASSLEMWGSGKGEQFF TGTGCCAGCAGCTTAGAGATGTGGGGTTCGGGAAAGGGTGAGCAGTTCTTC
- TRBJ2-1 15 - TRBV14 CASSQPGTPENEQFF TGTGCCAGCAGCCAACCCGGGACCCCTGAGAATGAGCAGTTCTTC
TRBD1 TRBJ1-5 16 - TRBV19 CASSTGQGKSNQPQHF TGTGCCAGTAGTACCGGACAGGGAAAGAGCAATCAGCCCCAGCATTTT
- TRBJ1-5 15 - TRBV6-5 CASSYSSGPNQPQHF TGTGCCAGCAGTTACTCTTCAGGGCCGAATCAGCCCCAGCATTTT
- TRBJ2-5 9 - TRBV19 CSSPQTQYF TGTTCCAGCCCACAGACCCAGTACTTC
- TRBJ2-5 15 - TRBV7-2 CASSLEVSLPGTQYF TGTGCCAGCAGCTTAGAAGTATCCCTTCCGGGGACCCAGTACTTC
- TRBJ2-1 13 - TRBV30 CAWIRGARHEQFF TGTGCCTGGATCAGGGGGGCGAGGCATGAGCAGTTCTTC
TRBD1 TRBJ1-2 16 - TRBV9 CASSAGTGGRWVRYTF TGTGCCAGCAGCGCCGGGACAGGCGGAAGGTGGGTTCGCTACACCTTC
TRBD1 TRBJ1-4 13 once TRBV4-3 CASRGTGVEKLFF TGCGCCAGCAGGGGGACAGGAGTTGAAAAACTGTTTTTT
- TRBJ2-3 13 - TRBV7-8 CASSLGGWDTQYF TGTGCCAGCAGCTTAGGTGGTTGGGATACGCAGTATTTT
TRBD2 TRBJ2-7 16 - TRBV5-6 CASSFTSGGPTYEQYF TGTGCCAGCAGCTTCACTAGCGGGGGCCCCACCTACGAGCAGTACTTC
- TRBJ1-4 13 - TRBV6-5 CASSYRYNEKLFF TGTGCCAGCAGTTACCGCTATAATGAAAAACTGTTTTTT
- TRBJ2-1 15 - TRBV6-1 CASSESDFQLNEQFF TGTGCCAGCAGTGAATCGGACTTCCAGCTAAATGAGCAGTTCTTC
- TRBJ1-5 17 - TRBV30 CAWSVGLAGGSNQPQHF TGTGCCTGGAGTGTCGGCCTGGCGGGGGGGAGCAATCAGCCCCAGCATTTT
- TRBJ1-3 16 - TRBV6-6 CASSPPGVKAGNTIYF TGTGCCAGCAGTCCCCCGGGCGTTAAAGCTGGAAACACCATATATTTT
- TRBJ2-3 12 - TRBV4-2 CASSLDLGTQYF TGTGCCAGCAGCCTGGACCTGGGTACGCAGTATTTT
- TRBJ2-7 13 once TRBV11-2 CASSLGGEDEQYF TGTGCCAGCAGCTTGGGCGGAGAGGACGAGCAGTACTTC
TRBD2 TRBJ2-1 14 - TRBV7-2 CASSWAGGPYEQFF TGTGCCAGCAGCTGGGCGGGAGGGCCGTATGAGCAGTTCTTC
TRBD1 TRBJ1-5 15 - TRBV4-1 CASSPADRGEQPQHF TGCGCCAGCAGCCCAGCCGACAGGGGAGAACAGCCCCAGCATTTT
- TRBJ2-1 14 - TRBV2 CASGQRGAYNEQFF TGTGCCAGCGGCCAGAGGGGGGCCTACAATGAGCAGTTCTTC
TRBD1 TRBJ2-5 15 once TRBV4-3 CASSRGQGAWETQYF TGCGCCAGCAGCCGAGGACAGGGGGCATGGGAGACCCAGTACTTC
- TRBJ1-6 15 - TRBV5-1 CASSLWWTANSPLHF TGCGCCAGCAGCTTGTGGTGGACAGCCAATTCACCCCTCCACTTT
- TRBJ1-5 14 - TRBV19 CASSMYYSNQPQHF TGTGCCAGTAGTATGTATTATAGCAATCAGCCCCAGCATTTT
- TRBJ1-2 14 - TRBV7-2 CASSPPGRSYGYAF TGTGCCAGCAGCCCCCCCGGGAGGAGCTATGGCTACGCCTTC
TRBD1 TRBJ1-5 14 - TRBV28 CASRLQGGNQPQHF TGTGCCAGCAGGTTACAGGGGGGTAATCAGCCCCAGCATTTT